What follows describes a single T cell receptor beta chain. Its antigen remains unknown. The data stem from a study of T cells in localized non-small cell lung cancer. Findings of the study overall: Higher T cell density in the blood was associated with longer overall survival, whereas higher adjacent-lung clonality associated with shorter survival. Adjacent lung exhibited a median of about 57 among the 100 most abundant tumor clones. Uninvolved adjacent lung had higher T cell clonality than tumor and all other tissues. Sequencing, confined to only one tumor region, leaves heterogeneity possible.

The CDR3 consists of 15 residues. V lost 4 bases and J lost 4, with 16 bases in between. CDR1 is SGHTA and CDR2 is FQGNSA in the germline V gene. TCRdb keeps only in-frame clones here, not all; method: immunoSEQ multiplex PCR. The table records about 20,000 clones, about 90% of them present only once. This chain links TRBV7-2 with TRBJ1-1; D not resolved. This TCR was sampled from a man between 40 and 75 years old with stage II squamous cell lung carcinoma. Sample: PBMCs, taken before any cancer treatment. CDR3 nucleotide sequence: TGTGCCAGCAGCTCCCATCGGGGAGTGAGCACTGAAGCTTTCTTT. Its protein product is CASSSHRGVSTEAFF.